This TCR beta chain was obtained from a study of cytomegalovirus exposure and HLA in healthy donors. With 6 bases clipped from V and 0 bases from J, the junction kept 11 bases outside the gene matches. CDR1 and CDR2 from the germline V gene are LNHDA and SQIVND (reference sequence). The CDR3 runs 17 residues. This clone was seen a few times. What it binds is not known. PCR involved 60 Vbeta and 13 Jbeta primers. Profiled with immunoSEQ multiplex PCR; TCRdb holds only in-frame clones, not every one. The data contain 110,000 to 150,000 clones, about 10% of them seen just once; the ten biggest clones take up 1.8%. Overall study results and limits: The authors listed 180 or so TCR beta chains as cytomegalovirus-associated. In a later analysis, HLA-associated TCR beta chains were more clonally expanded than equally common others.

Sequences were obtained from PBMCs. The chain carries TRBV19 and TRBJ1-1; 9 bases map to TRBD1. This TCR was recovered from a man between 45 and 60 years old in good health and CMV-seronegative. The DNA of the CDR3 is TGTGCCAGTAGCCATCCCTGGACAGGGGCGCTGAACACTGAAGCTTTCTTT. It is translated as CASSHPWTGALNTEAFF. The variable domain in full, with the rest retrieved from reference TRBV19 and TRBJ1-1, is DGGITQSPKYLFRKEGQNVTLSCEQNLNHDAMYWYRQDPGQGLRLIYYSQIVNDFQKGDIAEGYSVSREKKESFPLTVTSAQKNPTAFYLCASSHPWTGALNTEAFFGQGTRLTVV.